This is a list of T cell receptor beta chains from one sample in a study of blood T cell repertoires in COVID-19. TCRdb's copy holds only in-frame clones and misses some; the assay was immunoSEQ multiplex PCR. Of 280,000 or so clones in the sample, 70% to 90% are singletons; the top ten hold around 2.2%. The sequenced sample was PBMCs or T cells enriched from blood (not recorded which). Receptor source: a man aged 25-45 years who had recovered from COVID-19. Each CDR3 is given with its conserved first and last residue. A D gene is named only where the DNA matches it firmly. The size field is filled for only some rows; it gives once, few, many or a size class.

j_call: TRBJ1-2
clone_size: -
v_call: TRBV9
d_call: -
cdr3_aa: CASSVVGDNGYTF
cdr3_nt: TGTGCCAGCAGCGTAGTTGGGGACAATGGCTACACCTTC

j_call: TRBJ2-7
clone_size: -
v_call: TRBV10-2
d_call: TRBD1
cdr3_aa: CASTGTGGGYEQYF
cdr3_nt: TGCGCCAGCACCGGGACAGGGGGTGGCTACGAGCAGTACTTC

j_call: TRBJ2-1
clone_size: -
v_call: TRBV6-5
d_call: -
cdr3_aa: CASSSRTERGNEQFF
cdr3_nt: TGTGCCAGCAGTTCCCGGACCGAAAGGGGCAATGAGCAGTTCTTC

j_call: TRBJ2-2
clone_size: few
v_call: TRBV9
d_call: -
cdr3_aa: CASSVEAGANTGELFF
cdr3_nt: TGTGCCAGCAGCGTAGAGGCAGGGGCGAACACCGGGGAGCTGTTTTTT

j_call: TRBJ2-3
clone_size: -
v_call: TRBV21-1
d_call: -
cdr3_aa: CASSVYRIGTALSGVHTDTQYF
cdr3_nt: TGTGCCAGCAGCGTATACAGGATCGGGACAGCCCTATCAGGGGTACACACAGATACGCAGTATTTT

j_call: TRBJ1-2
clone_size: -
v_call: TRBV11-2
d_call: TRBD1
cdr3_aa: CASSPSYRQGISGYTF
cdr3_nt: TGTGCCAGCAGCCCTAGCTATAGACAGGGAATCTCTGGCTACACCTTC

j_call: TRBJ1-2
clone_size: -
v_call: TRBV15
d_call: TRBD1
cdr3_aa: CATSRAGGNYGYTF
cdr3_nt: TGTGCCACCAGCAGAGCAGGGGGTAACTATGGCTACACCTTC

j_call: TRBJ1-4
clone_size: -
v_call: TRBV30
d_call: TRBD1
cdr3_aa: CAWRARQGNNEKLFF
cdr3_nt: TGTGCCTGGAGAGCTCGACAGGGGAATAATGAAAAACTGTTTTTT

j_call: TRBJ2-7
clone_size: -
v_call: TRBV25-1
d_call: -
cdr3_aa: CASSPAESYEQYF
cdr3_nt: TGTGCCAGCAGTCCTGCAGAATCCTACGAGCAGTACTTC

j_call: TRBJ1-1
clone_size: -
v_call: TRBV19
d_call: TRBD1
cdr3_aa: CASSHDRALTEAFF
cdr3_nt: TGTGCCAGTAGTCACGACAGGGCCCTCACTGAAGCTTTCTTT

j_call: TRBJ1-1
clone_size: -
v_call: TRBV10-3
d_call: -
cdr3_aa: CAISGRNSPNTEAFF
cdr3_nt: TGTGCCATCAGTGGCCGTAACAGCCCGAACACTGAAGCTTTCTTT

j_call: TRBJ1-3
clone_size: -
v_call: TRBV4-2
d_call: -
cdr3_aa: CASSHLSGISGNTIYF
cdr3_nt: TGTGCCAGCAGCCACCTCTCAGGCATCTCTGGAAACACCATATATTTT

j_call: TRBJ1-5
clone_size: -
v_call: TRBV11-2
d_call: -
cdr3_aa: CASSLKTGNQPQHF
cdr3_nt: TGTGCCAGCAGCTTAAAGACTGGAAATCAGCCCCAGCATTTT

j_call: TRBJ2-7
clone_size: -
v_call: TRBV19
d_call: TRBD1
cdr3_aa: CASRTGTANVYEQYF
cdr3_nt: TGTGCCAGTAGAACCGGGACAGCCAATGTTTACGAGCAGTACTTC

j_call: TRBJ2-7
clone_size: -
v_call: TRBV12-3/TRBV12-4
d_call: -
cdr3_aa: CASSLGLYEQYF
cdr3_nt: TGTGCCAGCAGTTTGGGACTCTACGAGCAGTACTTC

j_call: TRBJ1-6
clone_size: few
v_call: TRBV19
d_call: TRBD1
cdr3_aa: CASTADRVHNSPLHF
cdr3_nt: TGTGCCAGTACCGCCGACAGGGTCCATAATTCACCCCTCCACTTT

j_call: TRBJ2-2
clone_size: many
v_call: TRBV27
d_call: TRBD2
cdr3_aa: CASSFKGWSGGNTGELFF
cdr3_nt: TGTGCCAGCAGTTTTAAGGGGTGGAGCGGGGGAAACACCGGGGAGCTGTTTTTT

j_call: TRBJ1-2
clone_size: -
v_call: TRBV9
d_call: -
cdr3_aa: CASSAGVFYGYTF
cdr3_nt: TGTGCCAGCAGCGCGGGGGTATTCTATGGCTACACCTTC

j_call: TRBJ2-7
clone_size: -
v_call: TRBV5-4
d_call: -
cdr3_aa: CASSLTSGTFHEQYF
cdr3_nt: TGTGCCAGCAGCTTGACCTCCGGGACTTTCCACGAGCAGTACTTC

j_call: TRBJ2-1
clone_size: -
v_call: TRBV2
d_call: TRBD2
cdr3_aa: CASSEVSASGYSYNEQFF
cdr3_nt: TGTGCCAGCAGTGAAGTTTCGGCTAGCGGGTACTCCTACAATGAGCAGTTCTTC

j_call: TRBJ1-3
clone_size: -
v_call: TRBV6-1
d_call: -
cdr3_aa: CASSELGLSGNTIYF
cdr3_nt: TGTGCCAGCAGTGAATTGGGGCTCTCTGGAAACACCATATATTTT

j_call: TRBJ2-1
clone_size: -
v_call: TRBV12-3/TRBV12-4
d_call: -
cdr3_aa: CASSLDPEWLQFF
cdr3_nt: TGTGCCAGCAGTTTAGACCCAGAATGGCTGCAGTTCTTC

j_call: TRBJ2-7
clone_size: -
v_call: TRBV7-2
d_call: TRBD2
cdr3_aa: CASRPAGGEQYF
cdr3_nt: TGTGCCAGCCGCCCAGCGGGGGGCGAGCAGTACTTC

j_call: TRBJ2-2
clone_size: few
v_call: TRBV15
d_call: -
cdr3_aa: CATSRDLQYTGELFF
cdr3_nt: TGTGCCACCAGCAGAGATCTACAGTACACCGGGGAGCTGTTTTTT

j_call: TRBJ1-1
clone_size: -
v_call: TRBV6-5
d_call: -
cdr3_aa: CASSYSGRTEAFF
cdr3_nt: TGTGCCAGCAGTTACTCAGGGAGGACTGAAGCTTTCTTT

j_call: TRBJ2-3
clone_size: -
v_call: TRBV27
d_call: TRBD2
cdr3_aa: CASRGLAADTDTQYF
cdr3_nt: TGTGCCAGCAGAGGACTAGCAGCGGACACAGATACGCAGTATTTT

j_call: TRBJ1-1
clone_size: -
v_call: TRBV30
d_call: -
cdr3_aa: CAWGVGTEAFF
cdr3_nt: TGTGCCTGGGGTGTCGGCACTGAAGCTTTCTTT

j_call: TRBJ2-1
clone_size: -
v_call: TRBV11-2
d_call: -
cdr3_aa: CASSSRQGLSDEQFF
cdr3_nt: TGTGCCAGCAGCTCTCGTCAGGGTTTGTCCGATGAGCAGTTCTTC

j_call: TRBJ2-5
clone_size: -
v_call: TRBV9
d_call: TRBD2
cdr3_aa: CASSVTTTSVETQYF
cdr3_nt: TGTGCCAGCAGCGTAACTACGACTAGCGTGGAGACCCAGTACTTC

j_call: TRBJ2-1
clone_size: -
v_call: TRBV7-3
d_call: TRBD2
cdr3_aa: CASSPGTSGGNEQFF
cdr3_nt: TGTGCCAGCAGCCCCGGGACTAGCGGGGGCAATGAGCAGTTCTTC

j_call: TRBJ1-6
clone_size: -
v_call: TRBV5-5
d_call: TRBD1
cdr3_aa: CASSLTGVDSPLHF
cdr3_nt: TGTGCCAGCAGCTTGACAGGGGTTGATTCACCCCTCCACTTT

j_call: TRBJ1-1
clone_size: -
v_call: TRBV29-1
d_call: TRBD1
cdr3_aa: CSAPSGTGHTEAFF
cdr3_nt: TGCAGCGCCCCATCCGGGACAGGACACACTGAAGCTTTCTTT

j_call: TRBJ1-2
clone_size: -
v_call: TRBV4-2
d_call: -
cdr3_aa: CASSPLAGGDLSRGYTF
cdr3_nt: TGTGCCAGCAGCCCCCTAGCGGGGGGCGATCTTTCCCGTGGCTACACCTTC

j_call: TRBJ1-1
clone_size: -
v_call: TRBV6-6
d_call: -
cdr3_aa: CAGAGTTEAFF
cdr3_nt: TGTGCGGGGGCAGGGACCACTGAAGCTTTCTTT

j_call: TRBJ2-1
clone_size: -
v_call: TRBV9
d_call: -
cdr3_aa: CASSATGIEQFF
cdr3_nt: TGTGCCAGCAGCGCTACAGGGATTGAGCAGTTCTTC

j_call: TRBJ2-3
clone_size: -
v_call: TRBV6-5
d_call: TRBD1
cdr3_aa: CASILQGAADTQYF
cdr3_nt: TGTGCCAGCATACTTCAGGGGGCCGCAGATACGCAGTATTTT

j_call: TRBJ2-7
clone_size: few
v_call: TRBV5-1
d_call: -
cdr3_aa: CANSSYEQYF
cdr3_nt: TGCGCCAACTCATCATACGAGCAGTACTTC

j_call: TRBJ1-6
clone_size: -
v_call: TRBV11-2
d_call: -
cdr3_aa: CASPLGQIYNSPLHF
cdr3_nt: TGTGCCAGTCCCCTGGGGCAGATCTATAATTCACCCCTCCACTTT

j_call: TRBJ2-3
clone_size: few
v_call: TRBV5-1
d_call: TRBD1
cdr3_aa: CASSVGTGGGTDTQYF
cdr3_nt: TGCGCCAGCAGCGTCGGTACAGGGGGAGGCACAGATACGCAGTATTTT

j_call: TRBJ2-5
clone_size: -
v_call: TRBV6-4
d_call: TRBD2
cdr3_aa: CASSARETSGGEETQYF
cdr3_nt: TGTGCCAGCAGTGCGAGGGAGACTAGCGGGGGGGAAGAGACCCAGTACTTC

j_call: TRBJ1-3
clone_size: -
v_call: TRBV7-2
d_call: -
cdr3_aa: CASSLVSGGNTIYF
cdr3_nt: TGTGCCAGCAGCTTAGTTTCAGGGGGAAACACCATATATTTT

j_call: TRBJ2-3
clone_size: -
v_call: TRBV10-3
d_call: TRBD1
cdr3_aa: CAISDDRATDTQYF
cdr3_nt: TGTGCCATCAGTGATGACAGGGCGACAGATACGCAGTATTTT

j_call: TRBJ1-1
clone_size: -
v_call: TRBV7-3
d_call: -
cdr3_aa: CASSFGGSTEAFF
cdr3_nt: TGTGCCAGCAGCTTCGGGGGGAGCACTGAAGCTTTCTTT

j_call: TRBJ1-1
clone_size: -
v_call: TRBV28
d_call: -
cdr3_aa: CASISELNTEAFF
cdr3_nt: TGTGCCAGCATTTCAGAACTGAACACTGAAGCTTTCTTT

j_call: TRBJ2-1
clone_size: -
v_call: TRBV19
d_call: TRBD1
cdr3_aa: CASSGQGAGEQFF
cdr3_nt: TGTGCCAGTAGCGGACAGGGGGCTGGTGAGCAGTTCTTC

j_call: TRBJ2-1
clone_size: -
v_call: TRBV5-1
d_call: TRBD1
cdr3_aa: CASSLDPGQGSNEQFF
cdr3_nt: TGCGCCAGCAGCTTGGATCCGGGACAGGGATCCAATGAGCAGTTCTTC

j_call: TRBJ1-2
clone_size: -
v_call: TRBV7-2
d_call: -
cdr3_aa: CASSLVLQGYGYTF
cdr3_nt: TGTGCCAGCAGCTTAGTACTACAGGGCTATGGCTACACCTTC

j_call: TRBJ1-6
clone_size: -
v_call: TRBV7-2
d_call: -
cdr3_aa: CASSLRGFARSYNSPLHF
cdr3_nt: TGTGCCAGCAGCTTAAGAGGGTTTGCCCGCTCCTATAATTCACCCCTCCACTTT

j_call: TRBJ2-7
clone_size: -
v_call: TRBV6-5
d_call: TRBD1
cdr3_aa: CASRDYRGSYEQYF
cdr3_nt: TGTGCCAGCAGAGATTACAGGGGGAGCTACGAGCAGTACTTC

j_call: TRBJ2-5
clone_size: -
v_call: TRBV4-1
d_call: TRBD2
cdr3_aa: CASSQFFREAQYF
cdr3_nt: TGCGCCAGCAGCCAATTTTTTCGGGAGGCCCAGTACTTC

j_call: TRBJ2-4
clone_size: once
v_call: TRBV18
d_call: -
cdr3_aa: CASSPPTSRGIQYF
cdr3_nt: TGTGCCAGCTCACCACCAACCTCCCGGGGCATTCAGTACTTC

j_call: TRBJ1-6
clone_size: few
v_call: TRBV2
d_call: TRBD1
cdr3_aa: CASSTRQGYNSPLHF
cdr3_nt: TGTGCCAGCAGTACCAGACAGGGGTATAATTCACCCCTCCACTTT

j_call: TRBJ1-3
clone_size: -
v_call: TRBV2
d_call: TRBD1
cdr3_aa: CASSLPGQGNTIYF
cdr3_nt: TGTGCCAGCAGTCTTCCGGGACAGGGAAACACCATATATTTT

j_call: TRBJ1-6
clone_size: -
v_call: TRBV10-1
d_call: TRBD1
cdr3_aa: CASSLIRDRLISYNSPLHF
cdr3_nt: TGCGCCAGCAGTTTGATCCGGGACAGGCTAATCTCCTATAATTCACCCCTCCACTTT

j_call: TRBJ1-1
clone_size: -
v_call: TRBV6-5
d_call: TRBD1
cdr3_aa: CASALTGSEAFF
cdr3_nt: TGTGCCAGTGCCTTGACAGGGTCCGAAGCTTTCTTT

j_call: TRBJ1-5
clone_size: -
v_call: TRBV3-1/TRBV3-2
d_call: -
cdr3_aa: CASSQGALYSNQPQHF
cdr3_nt: TGTGCCAGCAGCCAAGGGGCTCTCTATAGCAATCAGCCCCAGCATTTT

j_call: TRBJ1-4
clone_size: -
v_call: TRBV4-2
d_call: TRBD1
cdr3_aa: CASSQVAGQGSNEKLFF
cdr3_nt: TGTGCCAGCAGCCAAGTTGCGGGACAGGGGAGTAATGAAAAACTGTTTTTT